These 27 T cell receptor beta chains originate from one sample sequenced in a study of identical twins. TCRdb ran MiXCR on the 5' RACE reads and lists one entry per CDR3 protein. The sample has roughly 1.6 million distinct CDR3 sequences, about 31% seen once; the top ten hold about 0.3%. The sample comprised cord blood. The receptors derive from a newborn girl in good health.

This clonotype turned up a few times. V is TRBV5-1 and J is TRBJ2-5, with 9 bases identical to TRBD2. V was pared by 2 bases and J by 2 bases, with 7 bases of the junction left unmatched. CDR3 size: 16 residues. Germline V gene data show CDR1 as SGHRS and CDR2 as YFSETQ. The CDR3 bases are TGCGCCAGCAGCTTACGAAGGACTAGCGAGCAAGAGACCCAGTACTTC. Protein: CASSLRRTSEQETQYF. The whole variable domain, remainder taken from reference TRBV5-1 and TRBJ2-5, is KAGVTQTPRYLIKTRGQQVTLSCSPISGHRSVSWYQQTPGQGLQFLFEYFSETQRNKGNFPGRFSGRQFSNSRSEMNVSTLELGDSALYLCASSLRRTSEQETQYFGPGTRLLVL.

This chain uses TRBV25-1 with TRBJ1-2; 7 bases map to TRBD1. In germline, CDR1 is MGHDK, CDR2 SYGVNS. Trimming took 6 bases from V and 5 from J; bases not matched to a gene: 9. CDR3 length: 14 amino acids. The CDR3 nucleotides read TGTGCCAGCAGAGAACAGGGGCAATGGTATGGCTACACCTTC. This codes for CASREQGQWYGYTF.

The rearrangement uses TRBV5-1 and TRBJ1-2, with TRBD1 matching over 11 bases. The CDR3 spans 13 residues. V shed 6 bases, J shed 8 bases, and the junction held 6 bases outside the gene matches. Germline V CDR1 and CDR2: SGHRS, YFSETQ. In DNA, the CDR3 is TGCGCCAGCAAATTGGGGACAGGGGGAGGCTACACCTTC. Its translation is CASKLGTGGGYTF.

The table lists this clonotype with a few counts. One end of the junction varies from germline; a read error may be responsible. The chain employs TRBV5-1 and TRBJ1-1, with TRBD1 matching 7 bases. The CDR3 totals 16 residues. Germline V gene lookup returns CDR1 SGHRS and CDR2 YFSETQ. The CDR3 DNA sequence: TGCGCCAGCAGCTTACAAGGGGGCCCCGCCCGCACTGAGGCTTTCTTT. As protein: CASSLQGGPARTEAFF. Using reference TRBV5-1 and TRBJ1-1 for the parts outside the CDR3, the full variable domain is KAGVTQTPRYLIKTRGQQVTLSCSPISGHRSVSWYQQTPGQGLQFLFEYFSETQRNKGNFPGRFSGRQFSNSRSEMNVSTLELGDSALYLCASSLQGGPARTEAFFGQGTRLTVV.

CDR3 sequence (DNA): TGCGCCAGCAGCCGAGGGGCGGGAGGGCCGTACGAGCAGTACTTC. The encoded protein is CASSRGAGGPYEQYF. This rearrangement joins TRBV5-1 to TRBJ2-7; 9 bases are a match to TRBD2. The germline gives CDR1 SGHRS, CDR2 YFSETQ. V shed 4 bases, J shed 4 bases, and the junction held 9 bases outside the gene matches. The CDR3 runs 15 residues.

In this sample, this clonotype turned up many times. The J gene is TRBJ2-1, the V gene TRBV27; a possible D gene is TRBD2 (6 bases). The V end lost 3 bases, the J end lost 9 bases, and 9 bases lay between the germline ends. The CDR3 covers 12 residues. Germline CDR1 reads MNHEY; CDR2 reads SMNVEV (reference sequence). The CDR3 coding sequence is TGTGCCAGCAGTTTCCGGGGGACTGAGCAGTTCTTC. This codes for CASSFRGTEQFF.

This clonotype was seen a few times. The V call is TRBV15, the J call TRBJ2-5, with D possibly matching TRBD2 (5 bases). The CDR3 sequence is 13 residues long. The germline CDR1 and CDR2 sequences are LNHNV and YYDKDF (reference sequence). Trimming cost V 0 bases and J 3 bases, with 5 bases left between them. The CDR3 coding sequence is TGTGCCACCAGCAGAGATAGCGAAGAGACCCAGTACTTC. Translation: CATSRDSEETQYF. The full variable domain, its missing parts supplied by reference TRBV15 and TRBJ2-5, is DAMVIQNPRYQVTQFGKPVTLSCSQTLNHNVMYWYQQKSSQAPKLLFHYYDKDFNNEADTPDNFQSRRPNTSFCFLDIRSPGLGDTAMYLCATSRDSEETQYFGPGTRLLVL.

The chain employs TRBV5-1 and TRBJ2-5; D unresolved. Germline CDR1 is SGHRS and CDR2 is YFSETQ. The CDR3 extends over 13 amino acids. V gave up 0 bases and J gave up 11 bases, with 14 bases separating them. CDR3: CASSLVLSNEQYF. CDR3 bases: TGCGCCAGCAGCTTGGTATTAAGCAATGAGCAGTACTTC. The full variable domain, its missing parts supplied by reference TRBV5-1 and TRBJ2-5, is KAGVTQTPRYLIKTRGQQVTLSCSPISGHRSVSWYQQTPGQGLQFLFEYFSETQRNKGNFPGRFSGRQFSNSRSEMNVSTLELGDSALYLCASSLVLSNEQYFGPGTRLLVL.

This clonotype is a singleton in its sample. The CDR3 here is CASSQDLATASWGYTF. CDR3 bases: TGCGCCAGCAGCCAAGATCTAGCGACGGCTTCGTGGGGCTACACCTTC. The rearrangement joins TRBV4-3 to TRBJ1-2, with D uncertain. The germline gives CDR1 LGHNA, CDR2 YSLEER. This CDR3 has 16 amino acids. V lost 0 bases and J lost 8, with 19 bases in between.

The genes are TRBV29-1 and TRBJ2-1, with TRBD2 identical over 10 bases. The CDR3 consists of 16 residues. The V gene's germline CDR1 is SQVTM and CDR2 ANQGSEA. The trim removed 6 bases at V and 1 base at J, leaving 9 bases unmatched. The DNA of the CDR3 is TGCAGCGTAGTTCCGGGACTAGCGTTATCCTACAATGAGCAGTTCTTC. The encoded protein is CSVVPGLALSYNEQFF.

This clonotype was seen a handful of times. The chain links TRBV19 to TRBJ2-1; TRBD1 matches 11 bases. CDR3 length equals 15 residues. The trim removed 3 bases at V and 6 bases at J, leaving 4 bases unmatched. Germline V CDR1 and CDR2: LNHDA, SQIVND (reference sequence). The CDR3 bases are TGTGCCAGTAGTATGGGGGGGACAGGGGGCAATGAGCAGTTCTTC. This sequence encodes CASSMGGTGGNEQFF.

This clonotype has more than one count but fewer than ten. The rearrangement uses TRBV20-1 and TRBJ1-4, with a possible D match to TRBD1 (5 bases). Per germline, CDR1 DFQATT and CDR2 SNEGSKA (reference sequence). The germline V and J ends were trimmed by 5 bases and 5 bases, with 15 bases remaining between them. CDR3 size: 14 residues. As DNA, the CDR3 is TGCAGTGCTTCGGCGGCAGGGCGCAATGAAAAACTGTTTTTT. Translated: CSASAAGRNEKLFF.

The chain has TRBV6-6 and TRBJ2-1, with TRBD2 matching 7 bases. Germline CDR1 reads MNHNY; CDR2 reads SVGAGI (reference sequence). The CDR3 totals 16 residues. The V gene end was trimmed by 6 bases and the J gene end by 0 bases; junction bases not matched to a gene: 8. The CDR3 sequence: CASSPQREPSYNEQFF. The CDR3 nucleotides read TGTGCCAGCAGCCCCCAGCGGGAACCCTCCTACAATGAGCAGTTCTTC.

This clonotype was seen only a few times. V gene TRBV5-1 combines with J gene TRBJ2-7; tentatively, D is TRBD1 (5 bases). Per the germline V gene, CDR1 is SGHRS and CDR2 is YFSETQ. Trimming left V 0 bases short and J 3 bases short, with 19 bases between. The CDR3 loop spans 17 amino acids. CDR3 in DNA: TGCGCCAGCAGCTTGGGCTCGGCTTCCAGGGTCTACTACGAGCAGTACTTC. Translation gives CASSLGSASRVYYEQYF.

The sample holds a few counts of this clonotype. This sequence joins TRBV6-6 and TRBJ1-1; no definite D call. Deletions cut 5 bases from V and 3 bases from J, with 10 bases between. Germline values: CDR1 MNHNY, CDR2 SVGAGI (reference sequence). There are 13 residues in the CDR3. CDR3 nucleotides: TGTGCCAGCAGTCCCAACTCCTACACTGAAGCTTTCTTT. Translation gives CASSPNSYTEAFF.

A few counts support this clonotype. The J gene is TRBJ2-3, the V gene TRBV5-4, with 9 bases that match TRBD1. V lost 1 base, J lost 3 bases, and 6 bases stayed unmatched. The germline CDR1 and CDR2 sequences are SGHNT and YYREEE (reference sequence). This CDR3 contains 16 residues. DNA for the CDR3: TGTGCCAGCAGCTTGAAGCTCGGGACAGGGACAGATACGCAGTATTTT. It yields the protein CASSLKLGTGTDTQYF. Full variable domain (outside the CDR3, taken from reference TRBV5-4 and TRBJ2-3): ETGVTQSPTHLIKTRGQQVTLRCSSQSGHNTVSWYQQALGQGPQFIFQYYREEENGRGNFPPRFSGLQFPNYSSELNVNALELDDSALYLCASSLKLGTGTDTQYFGPGTRLTVL.

The CDR3 DNA reads TGTGCCAGCAGTTATTGGCCACCCTTGAACCACGGGGTAGGGACGGGAGTCGGGTACAATGAGCAGTACTTC. It translates to CASSYWPPLNHGVGTGVGYNEQYF. This rearrangement joins TRBV6-2 or TRBV6-3 to TRBJ2-5; perhaps TRBD2 as D (6 bases). The CDR3 is made up of 24 amino acids. CDR1 and CDR2 from the germline V gene are MNHEY and SVGEGT. V was shortened by 3 bases and J by 11 bases, with 49 bases between the two germline ends.

The rearrangement joins TRBV7-9 to TRBJ2-3; TRBD2 matches at 10 bases. The trim removed 2 bases at V and 2 bases at J, leaving 4 bases unmatched. Germline V gene lookup returns CDR1 SEHNR and CDR2 FQNEAQ (reference sequence). The CDR3 is 16 amino acids. The CDR3 loop is CASSLSAGGYTDTQYF. In DNA, the CDR3 is TGTGCCAGCAGCTTATCAGCGGGAGGGTACACAGATACGCAGTATTTT.

This clonotype was observed at least ten times. This sequence joins TRBV29-1 and TRBJ1-2; 7 nucleotides line up with TRBD1. Germline V gene data show CDR1 as SQVTM and CDR2 as ANQGSEA. There are 14 residues in the CDR3. V shed 7 bases and J 0 bases; nucleotides not matched to a gene: 8. The CDR3 protein is CSAGTAPANYGYTF. The CDR3 DNA reads TGCAGCGCAGGGACAGCCCCAGCTAACTATGGCTACACCTTC. Complete variable domain (other parts from reference TRBV29-1 and TRBJ1-2): SAVISQKPSRDICQRGTSLTIQCQVDSQVTMMFWYRQQPGQSLTLIATANQGSEATYESGFVIDKFPISRPNLTFSTLTVSNMSPEDSSIYLCSAGTAPANYGYTFGSGTRLTVV.

This clonotype was found a few times. This chain uses TRBV20-1 with TRBJ1-5, with TRBD1 as a possible D gene (5 bases). Germline CDR1 DFQATT, CDR2 SNEGSKA (reference sequence). The CDR3 consists of 11 residues. Trimming removed 5 bases at V and 11 bases at J, with 13 bases between. The CDR3 spells CSASSGTSQHF. For the CDR3, the DNA is TGCAGTGCTTCTTCCGGGACTTCCCAGCATTTT.

This clonotype was counted a few times. The rearrangement joins TRBV4-1 to TRBJ2-3; TRBD1 agrees at 7 bases. After removal of 0 bases from V and 1 base from J, the junction contained 13 bases not matched to a gene. Germline V gene data show CDR1 as MGHRA and CDR2 as YSYEKL. This CDR3 has 19 amino acids. In DNA, the CDR3 is TGCGCCAGCAGCCAAGAGCCCTATCTCCGGGACAGAGGCACAGATACGCAGTATTTT. Encoded protein: CASSQEPYLRDRGTDTQYF.

The chain uses TRBV7-2 and TRBJ1-5, with D unresolved. CDR3 size: 14 residues. Germline loops: CDR1 SGHTA, CDR2 FQGNSA. V was cut by 1 base and J by 6 bases, with 10 bases left in between. The CDR3: CASSLEAPGQPQHF. CDR3 nucleotide sequence: TGTGCCAGCAGCTTAGAGGCCCCTGGTCAGCCCCAGCATTTT.

This clonotype has a handful of counts. CDR3 region: CASRTQRELREQYF. The CDR3 bases are TGTGCCAGCAGGACCCAGCGGGAGTTAAGGGAGCAGTACTTC. This sequence joins TRBV21-1 and TRBJ2-5; the DNA was not used to check the table's D call, TRBD2. TRBV21-1 represents a pseudogene. The CDR3 has 14 residues.

This clonotype showed up just a few times. The chain couples TRBV11-2 to TRBJ2-2; possible D gene TRBD2, 6 bases. V lost 7 bases, J lost 2 bases, and 17 bases lay in between. From germline, CDR1 is SGHAT and CDR2 FQNNGV. This CDR3 is built from 16 residues. CDR3 DNA: TGTGCCAGCAACTCACGGGCGGGAAGAAACACCGGGGAGCTGTTTTTT. Amino acids: CASNSRAGRNTGELFF.

The sample holds a few counts of this clonotype. The V gene is TRBV5-1, the J gene TRBJ2-1; D is undetermined. The germline CDR1 and CDR2 sequences are SGHRS and YFSETQ. Trimming stripped 0 bases from V and 14 bases from J, with 21 bases between. CDR3 length: 15 amino acids. CDR3 sequence reads: CASSLGNGPPVSEFF. In DNA, the CDR3 is TGCGCCAGCAGCTTGGGCAACGGACCGCCCGTTTCGGAGTTCTTC.

This chain joins TRBV2 and TRBJ2-7; no definite D call. The length of the CDR3 is 13 residues. Germline CDR1 SNHLY, CDR2 FYNNEI. Trimming cost V 2 bases and J 6 bases, with 11 bases left between them. CDR3 nucleotide sequence: TGTGCCAGCAGTGAATTGGGGTTTGGCGAGCAGTACTTC. It encodes CASSELGFGEQYF.

V usage is TRBV5-1 and J usage is TRBJ2-2; D is possibly TRBD1 (6 bases). The CDR3 spans 15 residues. Germline assignment: CDR1 SGHRS and CDR2 YFSETQ. The V gene lost 3 bases and the J gene lost 1 base, with 10 bases spanning the gap. The DNA of the CDR3 is TGCGCCAGCAGCTCCCACAGGGTGAACACCGGGGAGCTGTTTTTT. Its translation: CASSSHRVNTGELFF.